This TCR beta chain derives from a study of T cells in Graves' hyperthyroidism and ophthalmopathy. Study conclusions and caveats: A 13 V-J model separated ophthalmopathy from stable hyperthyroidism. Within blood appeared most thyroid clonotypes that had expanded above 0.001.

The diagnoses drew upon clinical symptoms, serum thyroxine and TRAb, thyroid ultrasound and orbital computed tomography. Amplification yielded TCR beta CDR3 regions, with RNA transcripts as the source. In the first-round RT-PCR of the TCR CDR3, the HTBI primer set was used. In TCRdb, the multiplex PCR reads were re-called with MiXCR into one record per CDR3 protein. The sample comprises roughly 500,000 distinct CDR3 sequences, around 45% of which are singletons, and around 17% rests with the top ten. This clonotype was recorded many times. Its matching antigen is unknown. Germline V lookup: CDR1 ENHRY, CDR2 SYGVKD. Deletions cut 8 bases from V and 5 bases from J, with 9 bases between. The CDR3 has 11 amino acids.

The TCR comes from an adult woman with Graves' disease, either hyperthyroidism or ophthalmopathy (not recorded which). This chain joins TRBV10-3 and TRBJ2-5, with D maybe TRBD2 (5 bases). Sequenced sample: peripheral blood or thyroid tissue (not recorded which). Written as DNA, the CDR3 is TGTGCCATCTCTACGGGGGAGACCCAGTACTTC. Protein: CAISTGETQYF.